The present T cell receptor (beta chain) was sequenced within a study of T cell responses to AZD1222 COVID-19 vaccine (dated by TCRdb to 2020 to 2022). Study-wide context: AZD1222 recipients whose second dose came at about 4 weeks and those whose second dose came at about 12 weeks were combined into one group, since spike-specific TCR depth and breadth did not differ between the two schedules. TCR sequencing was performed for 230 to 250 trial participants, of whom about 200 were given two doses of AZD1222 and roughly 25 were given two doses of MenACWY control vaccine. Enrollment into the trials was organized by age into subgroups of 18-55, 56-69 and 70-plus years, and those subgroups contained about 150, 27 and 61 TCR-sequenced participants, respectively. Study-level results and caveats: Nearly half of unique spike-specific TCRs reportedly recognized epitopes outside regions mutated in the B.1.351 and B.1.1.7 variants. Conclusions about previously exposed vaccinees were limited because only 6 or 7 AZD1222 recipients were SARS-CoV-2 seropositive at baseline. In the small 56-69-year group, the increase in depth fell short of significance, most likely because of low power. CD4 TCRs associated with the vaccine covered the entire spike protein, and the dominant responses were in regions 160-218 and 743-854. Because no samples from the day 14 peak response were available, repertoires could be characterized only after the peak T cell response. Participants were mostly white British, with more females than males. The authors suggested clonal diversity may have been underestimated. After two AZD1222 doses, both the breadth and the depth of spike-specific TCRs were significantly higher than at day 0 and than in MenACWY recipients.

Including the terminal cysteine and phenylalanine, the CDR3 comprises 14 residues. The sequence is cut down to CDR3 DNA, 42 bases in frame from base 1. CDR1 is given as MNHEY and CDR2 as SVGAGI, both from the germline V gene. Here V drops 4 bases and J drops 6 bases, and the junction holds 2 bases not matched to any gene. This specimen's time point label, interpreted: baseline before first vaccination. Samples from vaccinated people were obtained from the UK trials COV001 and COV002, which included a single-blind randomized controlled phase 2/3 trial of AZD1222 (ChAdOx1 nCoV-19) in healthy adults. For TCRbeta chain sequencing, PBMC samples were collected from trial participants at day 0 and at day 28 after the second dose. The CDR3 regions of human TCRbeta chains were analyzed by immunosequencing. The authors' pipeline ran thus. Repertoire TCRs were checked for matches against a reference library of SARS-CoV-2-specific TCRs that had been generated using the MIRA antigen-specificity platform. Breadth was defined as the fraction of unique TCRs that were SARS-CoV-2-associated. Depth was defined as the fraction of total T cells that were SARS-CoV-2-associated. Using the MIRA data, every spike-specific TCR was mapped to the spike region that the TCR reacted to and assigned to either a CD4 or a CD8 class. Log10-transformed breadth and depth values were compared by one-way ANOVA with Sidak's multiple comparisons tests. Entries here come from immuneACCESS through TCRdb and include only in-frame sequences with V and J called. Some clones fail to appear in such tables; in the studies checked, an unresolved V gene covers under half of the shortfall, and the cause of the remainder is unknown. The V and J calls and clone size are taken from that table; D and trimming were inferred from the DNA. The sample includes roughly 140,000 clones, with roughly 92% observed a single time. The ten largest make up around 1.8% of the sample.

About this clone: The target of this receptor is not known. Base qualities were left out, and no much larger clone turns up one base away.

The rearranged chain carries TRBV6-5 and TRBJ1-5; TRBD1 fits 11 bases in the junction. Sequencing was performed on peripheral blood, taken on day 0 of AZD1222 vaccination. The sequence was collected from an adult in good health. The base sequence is TGTGCCAGCAGTTGGACAGGGGGCAGTCAGCCCCAGCATTTT. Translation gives CASSWTGGSQPQHF.